Described below is a single TCR beta chain sequence and its context. Antigen unknown. V was clipped by 5 bases and J by 0 bases; unmatched bases: 6. The CDR3 covers 16 residues. Germline CDR1 reads PRHDT; CDR2 reads FYEKMQ (reference sequence). TCRdb itself ran the reads through MiXCR, one entry per CDR3 protein. The data hold some 920,000 distinct CDR3 sequences, with 25% to 40% observed a single time. This entry belongs to a study of T cell repertoires in cytomegalovirus infection. Findings and limits, study-wide: Ex vivo responses were dominated by HLA-C-restricted CMV-specific TCR beta clonotypes.

The sample consisted of cultured CD8+ T cells from PBMCs, taken from culture after CMV antigen stimulation. The chain employs TRBV13 and TRBJ2-4; 8 nucleotides line up with TRBD2. The receptor was isolated from a human donor in good health (CMV status not recorded). Some clones in this sample may be carry-over from other donors' samples. The CDR3 loop reads CASSRTSGRAKNIQYF. In DNA, the CDR3 is TGTGCCAGCAGCCGAACTAGCGGCCGAGCCAAAAACATTCAGTACTTC.